These 20 T cell receptor beta chains came from one sample sequenced in a study of blood T cell repertoires in COVID-19. The repertoire was sequenced with immunoSEQ multiplex PCR; TCRdb's copy has only in-frame clones and lacks some. The profile shows about 190,000 clones, more than 65% of them singletons. What was sequenced was PBMCs or T cells enriched from blood (not recorded which). Receptors originate from a woman aged 45-59 years with acute COVID-19.

The chain employs TRBV6-2 or TRBV6-3 and TRBJ2-7; D gene uncertain. V was trimmed by 4 bases and J by 2 bases, leaving 12 bases between them. The CDR3 contains 14 residues. Germline V lookup: CDR1 MNHEY, CDR2 SVGEGT. The CDR3 DNA sequence: TGTGCCAGCAGTTCGACAAACCTACCCTACGAGCAGTACGTC. It specifies CASSSTNLPYEQYV.

This chain uses TRBV10-3 with TRBJ1-2, with 8 bases matching TRBD1. Germline assignment: CDR1 ENHRY and CDR2 SYGVKD. CDR3 length: 16 residues. V lost 3 bases, J lost 3 bases, and 9 bases stayed unmatched. CDR3 region: CAISDPSGQVHYGYTF. The DNA of the CDR3 is TGTGCCATCAGTGACCCCTCGGGACAGGTCCACTATGGCTACACCTTC.

The CDR3 protein is CASSLHRGGNTEAFF. CDR3 nucleotide sequence: TGTGCCAGCAGCCTACACCGAGGGGGGAACACTGAAGCTTTCTTT. This chain uses TRBV11-2 with TRBJ1-1, with TRBD1 as a possible D gene (6 bases). Trimming removed 5 bases at V and 1 base at J, with 14 bases between. CDR1 is SGHAT and CDR2 is FQNNGV in the germline V gene. The CDR3 runs to 15 residues. Combining the CDR3 with reference TRBV11-2 and TRBJ1-1 gives the whole variable domain EAGVAQSPRYKIIEKRQSVAFWCNPISGHATLYWYQQILGQGPKLLIQFQNNGVVDDSQLPKDRFSAERLKGVDSTLKIQPAKLEDSAVYLCASSLHRGGNTEAFFGQGTRLTVV.

The chain links TRBV5-6 to TRBJ1-3, with 8 bases aligning to TRBD1. J was trimmed by 10 bases and V by 1 base; bases with no gene match: 13. The CDR3 consists of 16 residues. CDR1 and CDR2 from the germline V gene are SGHDT and YYEEEE. The CDR3 DNA reads as TGTGCCAGCAGCTTGAGGACAGGGAGCAATGTCAATACCATATATTTT. Residues: CASSLRTGSNVNTIYF.

The chain couples TRBV5-4 to TRBJ2-5; D is possibly TRBD1 (5 bases). V lost 1 base, J lost 0 bases, and 7 bases lay in between. CDR1 is SGHNT, CDR2 YYREEE, per germline (reference sequence). This CDR3 has 14 amino acids. CDR3 loop: CASSLQGDQETQYF. The CDR3, as DNA: TGTGCCAGCAGCTTGCAAGGGGACCAAGAGACCCAGTACTTC.

The chain couples TRBV28 to TRBJ1-1; D unresolved. CDR1 is MDHEN and CDR2 is SYDVKM in the germline V gene. V lost 3 bases and J 4 bases, leaving 9 bases between the germline ends. The CDR3 is 13 amino acids. For the CDR3, the DNA is TGTGCCAGCAGTTTTACCTACCCCACTGAAGCTTTCTTT. Residues: CASSFTYPTEAFF.

The chain uses TRBV6-2 or TRBV6-3 and TRBJ2-3, with D possibly matching TRBD2 (7 bases). Germline-derived CDR1 and CDR2 are MNHEY and SVGEGT. This CDR3 has 15 amino acids. The germline V and J ends were trimmed by 5 bases and 6 bases, with 18 bases remaining between them. The CDR3 DNA is TGTGCCAGCAGTAACCTTGGGGGGGGCCTGGATACGCAGTATTTT. This codes for CASSNLGGGLDTQYF.

The chain links TRBV6-6 to TRBJ1-1, with 8 bases matching TRBD1. The CDR3 contains 12 residues. In germline, CDR1 is MNHNY, CDR2 SVGAGI (reference sequence). With 11 bases clipped from V and 5 bases from J, the junction kept 7 bases outside the gene matches. The CDR3 spells CAVRQGRTEAFF. CDR3 nucleotide sequence: TGTGCCGTCCGACAGGGGAGAACTGAAGCTTTCTTT.

This rearrangement joins TRBV4-3 to TRBJ2-5, with D possibly matching TRBD1 (5 bases). Germline loops: CDR1 LGHNA, CDR2 YSLEER. V was cut by 0 bases and J by 4 bases, with 9 bases left in between. CDR3 length: 14 amino acids. CDR3 sequence reads: CASSQDYRLETQYF. CDR3 DNA: TGCGCCAGCAGCCAAGATTACAGGTTAGAGACCCAGTACTTC.

In this sample, this clone turned up a few times. The rearrangement uses TRBV6-2 or TRBV6-3 and TRBJ1-1, with a possible D match to TRBD1 (5 bases). This CDR3 has 14 residues. With 4 bases removed from V and 0 bases from J, the gap between germline ends came to 9 bases. The germline gives CDR1 MNHEY, CDR2 SVGEGT. CDR3 sequence: CASSSRALNTEAFF. CDR3 DNA: TGTGCCAGCAGTTCCAGGGCCCTGAACACTGAAGCTTTCTTT.

The chain joins TRBV7-8 to TRBJ1-3; no reliable D call. The CDR3 has 14 amino acids. Germline V gene lookup returns CDR1 SGHVS and CDR2 FQNEAQ. V gave up 0 bases and J gave up 1 base, with 4 bases separating them. Here the CDR3 DNA reads TGTGCCAGCAGCTTAGCCGGGTCTGGAAACACCATATATTTT. Translating gives CASSLAGSGNTIYF.

The rearrangement joins TRBV9 to TRBJ1-2, with TRBD1 as a possible D gene (6 bases). Trimming removed 0 bases from V and 8 bases from J, with 20 bases in between. CDR1 is SGDLS and CDR2 is YYNGEE in the germline V gene. The CDR3 sequence is 16 residues long. CDR3 nucleotide sequence: TGTGCCAGCAGCGTAGGGCAATTACAGGGATCTGGGGGCTACACCTTC. It is translated as CASSVGQLQGSGGYTF.

V is TRBV5-6 and J is TRBJ1-1; 11 bases match TRBD1. V lost 3 bases to trimming and J lost 0 bases; unmatched junction nucleotides: 7. The germline CDR1 and CDR2 sequences are SGHDT and YYEEEE. The CDR3 has 17 amino acids. The CDR3 DNA follows: TGTGCCAGCAGCTGGGACAGGGGGACTATCATGAACACTGAAGCTTTCTTT. Translating it yields CASSWDRGTIMNTEAFF.

The chain has TRBV19 and TRBJ1-5; the D gene is possibly TRBD1 (6 bases). In germline, CDR1 is LNHDA, CDR2 SQIVND (reference sequence). Trimming shortened V by 4 bases and J by 3 bases, and 19 bases separated the two germline ends. This CDR3 is built from 17 residues. In DNA form, the CDR3 reads TGTGCCAGTAGTACCCCCCTACAGGGCGCCCTCAATCAGCCCCAGCATTTT. The encoded protein is CASSTPLQGALNQPQHF.

The CDR3 DNA reads as TGTGCCAGCAGGGGGACAGGGGAGGGTGAGCAGTTCTTC. This sequence encodes CASRGTGEGEQFF. This chain connects TRBV6-5 to TRBJ2-1; 10 positions agree with TRBD1. CDR3 length: 13 residues. The V gene end was trimmed by 6 bases and the J gene end by 9 bases; junction bases not matched to a gene: 5. Germline assignment: CDR1 MNHEY and CDR2 SVGAGI.

J is TRBJ1-3 and V is TRBV5-1, with a possible D match to TRBD1 (6 bases). CDR1 and CDR2 (germline): SGHRS, YFSETQ. Trimming removed 0 bases from V and 4 bases from J, with 11 bases in between. The CDR3 loop spans 15 amino acids. CDR3: CASSLAGTLGNTIYF. Here the CDR3 DNA reads TGCGCCAGCAGCTTGGCCGGGACACTCGGAAACACCATATATTTT.

This clone was found a few times. The chain is built from TRBV6-4 and TRBJ1-1; D is unresolved. Germline CDR1 reads MRHNA; CDR2 reads SNTAGT. This CDR3 has 15 amino acids. The V end was cut by 2 bases, the J end by 2 bases, with 12 bases between. The CDR3 reads CASSDPRRINTEAFF. The CDR3 DNA is TGTGCCAGCAGTGACCCAAGGCGGATAAACACTGAAGCTTTCTTT.

The chain has TRBV11-3 and TRBJ2-3; TRBD2 might be the D (6 bases). The CDR3 length is 13 residues. Germline loops: CDR1 SGHNT, CDR2 YENEEA. The V gene lost 5 bases and the J gene lost 1 base, with 7 bases spanning the gap. CDR3 in amino acids: CASSGTRTDTQYF. The CDR3 DNA sequence: TGTGCCAGCAGCGGGACTCGCACAGATACGCAGTATTTT.

The chain links TRBV6-5 to TRBJ1-5; TRBD1 aligns across 7 bases. The CDR3 runs to 16 residues. J lost 7 bases, V lost 4 bases, and 13 bases had no gene match. Germline V gene lookup returns CDR1 MNHEY and CDR2 SVGAGI. The CDR3 DNA reads TGTGCCAGCAGTTGGGACAGCGCCGGATCACAGCAGCCCCAGCATTTT. Protein: CASSWDSAGSQQPQHF.

V usage is TRBV7-8 and J usage is TRBJ1-5; 9 nucleotides match TRBD1. V was clipped by 8 bases and J by 2 bases; unmatched bases: 1. CDR3 length: 13 amino acids. CDR1 is SGHVS and CDR2 is FQNEAQ in the germline V gene. Here the CDR3 reads CASRQGGNQPQHF. CDR3 DNA: TGTGCCAGCCGACAGGGGGGCAATCAGCCCCAGCATTTT.